This T cell receptor (beta chain) was identified during a study of cytotoxic CD8 clonotypes in ibrutinib-treated CLL. The wider study: The response samples were taken once patients had been treated for a median of approximately 12 months, range 6 to 36. General observations from the study: Clonotypes that were public were uncommon, and they contracted or stayed stable on treatment. Sustained-remission and progressing patients had different sampling times.

Germline-derived CDR1 and CDR2 are MNHNS and SASEGT. This CDR3 is built from 15 residues. J gave up 3 bases and V 8 bases, and 13 bases lay outside the gene matches. Some clones are missing from TCRdb's copy, which holds only in-frame ones; the method was immunoSEQ multiplex PCR. The sample has more than 150,000 clones, about two thirds seen once. This clone was recorded once. Its antigen is currently unknown. The chain is built from TRBV6-1 and TRBJ2-7, with TRBD1 identical over 7 bases. The origin of this receptor is a human donor with chronic lymphocytic leukemia. Sequencing used PBMCs, obtained after 24 months of ibrutinib treatment. The CDR3 reads CASLTGMGRYYEQYF. CDR3 nucleotide sequence: TGTGCCAGCTTGACAGGGATGGGGCGGTACTACGAGCAGTACTTC.